The 32 T cell receptor beta chains given below trace back to one sample, sequenced in a study of cytomegalovirus exposure and HLA in healthy donors. PCR involved 60 Vbeta and 13 Jbeta primers. Produced via immunoSEQ multiplex PCR; TCRdb's table is partial and in-frame only. The profile shows approximately 73,000 clones, about 81% of them singletons. Material for sequencing was PBMCs. The receptors derive from a man in his 70s in good health and CMV-seronegative.

The V call is TRBV6-1, the J call TRBJ1-5, with 10 nucleotides matching TRBD1. CDR1 and CDR2 from the germline V gene are MNHNS and SASEGT. The CDR3 length is 16 residues. Trimming removed 4 bases from V and 2 bases from J; junction bases left unmatched: 5. CDR3 protein: CASSGGQGIGNQPQHF. In DNA, the CDR3 is TGTGCCAGCAGTGGGGGACAGGGGATCGGCAATCAGCCCCAGCATTTT.

This clone was picked up a small number of times. V and J are TRBV11-2 and TRBJ1-4, with D perhaps TRBD1 (5 bases). CDR1 is SGHAT, CDR2 FQNNGV, per germline. The V gene lost 2 bases and the J gene lost 11 bases, with 15 bases spanning the gap. The CDR3 length is 14 residues. The CDR3 is CASSLWGDGGKLFF. CDR3 DNA sequence: TGTGCCAGCAGCTTATGGGGGGATGGGGGGAAACTGTTTTTT.

The chain links TRBV11-2 to TRBJ2-7, with TRBD1 identical over 7 bases. Unmatched junction bases numbered 11, after V lost 5 bases and J lost 4 bases. CDR1 is SGHAT, CDR2 FQNNGV, per germline. This CDR3 contains 15 residues. CDR3 coding DNA: TGTGCCAGCAGCGTGGTAGACAGGGCACGATACGAGCAGTACTTC. Translating gives CASSVVDRARYEQYF.

The V call is TRBV7-8, the J call TRBJ2-7, with 10 bases matching TRBD2. The CDR3 has 15 amino acids. From germline, CDR1 is SGHVS and CDR2 FQNEAQ. J lost 2 bases, V lost 5 bases, and 6 bases had no gene match. CDR3 residues: CASSPRTSGAYEQYF. CDR3 coding DNA: TGTGCCAGCAGCCCTCGGACTAGCGGAGCCTACGAGCAGTACTTC.

The chain joins TRBV5-1 to TRBJ2-2, with D maybe TRBD1 (5 bases). The CDR3 totals 17 residues. Germline CDR1 is SGHRS and CDR2 is YFSETQ. V lost 3 bases and J 1 base, leaving 16 bases between the germline ends. CDR3: CASSSMTVGLNTGELFF. CDR3 DNA: TGCGCCAGCAGCTCAATGACAGTAGGGTTGAACACCGGGGAGCTGTTTTTT.

The sample holds one count of this clone. The V gene is TRBV28, the J gene TRBJ1-3, with D unresolved. V lost 10 bases and J lost 0, with 7 bases in between. The CDR3 is 12 residues long. The germline gives CDR1 MDHEN, CDR2 SYDVKM. The chain's CDR3 is CATLSSGNTIYF. CDR3 nucleotide sequence: TGTGCCACTCTATCCTCTGGAAACACCATATATTTT.

This chain links TRBV18 with TRBJ1-3; D not resolved. The CDR3 is 14 residues long. Germline V CDR1 and CDR2: KGHSH, LQKENI. V lost 3 bases and J 1 base, leaving 7 bases between the germline ends. CDR3 in amino acids: CASSPQKSGNTIYF. The CDR3 DNA sequence: TGTGCCAGCTCACCCCAGAAGTCTGGAAACACCATATATTTT. The full variable domain, with the rest looked up from reference TRBV18 and TRBJ1-3, is NAGVMQNPRHLVRRRGQEARLRCSPMKGHSHVYWYRQLPEEGLKFMVYLQKENIIDESGMPKERFSAEFPKEGPSILRIQQVVRGDSAAYFCASSPQKSGNTIYFGEGSWLTVV.

The V and J genes are TRBV6-5 and TRBJ1-2, with D possibly being TRBD1 (5 bases). CDR3 length: 14 residues. Trimming cost V 6 bases and J 4 bases, with 15 bases left between them. CDR1 and CDR2 (germline): MNHEY, SVGAGI. The DNA of the CDR3 is TGTGCCAGCAGCACAGGATCTTTTCCCTATGGCTACACCTTC. Residues: CASSTGSFPYGYTF.

The gene calls are TRBV7-2 and TRBJ1-2, with TRBD1 matching 10 bases. The CDR3 runs 14 residues. Germline CDR1 is SGHTA and CDR2 is FQGNSA. V gave up 4 bases and J gave up 8 bases; unmatched junction bases: 7. This CDR3 is CASSSPGQGWGYTF. In DNA form, the CDR3 reads TGTGCCAGCAGCTCACCGGGACAGGGGTGGGGCTACACCTTC. Drawing the rest from reference TRBV7-2 and TRBJ1-2, the complete variable domain is GAGVSQSPSNKVTEKGKDVELRCDPISGHTALYWYRQSLGQGLEFLIYFQGNSAPDKSGLPSDRFSAERTGGSVSTLTIQRTQQEDSAVYLCASSSPGQGWGYTFGSGTRLTVV.

The rearrangement links TRBV9 to TRBJ2-3; TRBD1 matches 8 bases. Trimming took 2 bases from V and 0 from J; bases not matched to a gene: 2. Germline V gene lookup returns CDR1 SGDLS and CDR2 YYNGEE. The CDR3 length is 15 residues. CDR3 residues: CASSVQGASTDTQYF. The CDR3 coding sequence is TGTGCCAGCAGCGTCCAGGGGGCGAGCACAGATACGCAGTATTTT.

The CDR3 nucleotides read TGCGCCAGCAGCTTTGAATCGGCTAGTTCCGAGACCCAGTACTTC. Protein: CASSFESASSETQYF. The V call is TRBV5-1, the J call TRBJ2-5; no firm D call. With 2 bases removed from V and 5 bases from J, the gap between germline ends came to 16 bases. The CDR3 totals 15 residues. The V gene's germline CDR1 is SGHRS and CDR2 YFSETQ. The complete variable domain, with remaining parts taken from reference TRBV5-1 and TRBJ2-5, reads KAGVTQTPRYLIKTRGQQVTLSCSPISGHRSVSWYQQTPGQGLQFLFEYFSETQRNKGNFPGRFSGRQFSNSRSEMNVSTLELGDSALYLCASSFESASSETQYFGPGTRLLVL.

In its sample, this clone was seen a few times. The genes are TRBV5-1 and TRBJ2-2; 10 nucleotides agree with TRBD2. Germline V gene sequence: CDR1 SGHRS, CDR2 YFSETQ. This CDR3 region has 16 residues. J gave up 1 base and V 0 bases, and 0 bases lay outside the gene matches. The DNA for the CDR3 is TGCGCCAGCAGCTTGGGACTAGCGGGGAACACCGGGGAGCTGTTTTTT. Translation gives CASSLGLAGNTGELFF.

This clone is a singleton in its sample. This sequence joins TRBV7-2 and TRBJ2-7; a weak D match, TRBD2 (6 bases). The CDR3 sequence is 15 residues long. Trimming removed 1 base at V and 1 base at J, with 11 bases between. Per the germline V gene, CDR1 is SGHTA and CDR2 is FQGNSA. In DNA form, the CDR3 reads TGTGCCAGCAGCTTAGGGGCGGGACGGTCCTACGAGCAGTACTTC. This translates into CASSLGAGRSYEQYF.

The chain recombines TRBV11-2 with TRBJ1-2; no clear D gene. This CDR3 comprises 14 residues. CDR1 SGHAT and CDR2 FQNNGV come from the germline V gene. V was trimmed by 5 bases and J by 9 bases, leaving 19 bases between them. The CDR3 region is CASSGTSGILRYTF. The CDR3 bases are TGTGCCAGCAGCGGAACTAGTGGGATACTGCGCTACACCTTC.

Details on this clone: One junction end disagrees with the germline gene, perhaps due to a read error. The sample contains more than one DNA sequence encoding this CDR3. The chain is built from TRBV30 and TRBJ2-7, with TRBD1 as a possible D gene (5 bases). CDR1 and CDR2 (germline): GTSNPN, SVGIG (reference sequence). The CDR3 contains 12 residues. CDR3 nucleotide sequence: TGTGCCTGGGAAGGGGCTTCCTATGAGCAGTACTTC. This gives the protein CAWEGASYEQYF.

The J gene is TRBJ2-7, the V gene TRBV25-1; 12 nucleotides align to TRBD2. The CDR3 covers 14 residues. Germline values: CDR1 MGHDK, CDR2 SYGVNS. V lost 5 bases, J lost 1 base, and 0 bases stayed unmatched. The CDR3 region has the DNA TGTGCCAGCAGTACTAGCGGGGGGTCCTACGAGCAGTACTTC. Translating it yields CASSTSGGSYEQYF.

This chain links TRBV28 with TRBJ1-3; 10 bases fit TRBD1. The V gene end was trimmed by 7 bases and the J gene end by 7 bases; junction bases not matched to a gene: 16. CDR3 length: 17 amino acids. In germline, CDR1 is MDHEN, CDR2 SYDVKM. The CDR3 reads CASIRGIAGQGRNTIYF. CDR3 nucleotides: TGTGCCAGCATCCGAGGGATAGCGGGACAGGGGAGGAACACCATATATTTT.

This chain joins TRBV18 and TRBJ2-1, with D possibly being TRBD2 (6 bases). Germline V gives CDR1 KGHSH, CDR2 LQKENI. V lost 6 bases and J 7 bases, leaving 19 bases between the germline ends. This CDR3 has 15 amino acids. The CDR3 nucleotides are TGTGCCAGCTCTGAGCAGGAGGGCCCGTGGAATGAGCAGTTCTTC. It specifies CASSEQEGPWNEQFF. Variable domain in full (rest from reference TRBV18 and TRBJ2-1): NAGVMQNPRHLVRRRGQEARLRCSPMKGHSHVYWYRQLPEEGLKFMVYLQKENIIDESGMPKERFSAEFPKEGPSILRIQQVVRGDSAAYFCASSEQEGPWNEQFFGPGTRLTVL.

This chain links TRBV6-1 with TRBJ1-6; maybe TRBD1 (6 bases). Per germline, CDR1 MNHNS and CDR2 SASEGT. This CDR3 is built from 18 residues. V shed 2 bases and J shed 4 bases, with 18 bases lying between them. The CDR3 DNA reads as TGTGCCAGCAGTGAAAGGGGAGCGGGGGGCTCGTATAATTCACCCCTCCACTTT. Encoded protein: CASSERGAGGSYNSPLHF.

This sequence joins TRBV7-2 and TRBJ2-5, with 9 nucleotides matching TRBD2. The CDR3 length is 15 residues. J gave up 0 bases and V 10 bases, and 9 bases lay outside the gene matches. Germline V gene data show CDR1 as SGHTA and CDR2 as FQGNSA. This CDR3 is CATQRLAAYQETQYF. The CDR3 nucleotides read TGTGCCACCCAAAGACTAGCGGCGTACCAAGAGACCCAGTACTTC.

This chain links TRBV5-4 with TRBJ2-2; the D gene is possibly TRBD2 (6 bases). V was trimmed by 4 bases and J by 4 bases, leaving 26 bases between them. The CDR3 loop spans 19 amino acids. Per germline, CDR1 SGHNT and CDR2 YYREEE (reference sequence). The CDR3 bases are TGTGCCAGCAGCCCCCTCGGACCCTCGGCTAGCGAGGCCACCGGGGAGCTGTTTTTT. This sequence encodes CASSPLGPSASEATGELFF.

The rearrangement uses TRBV7-8 and TRBJ2-5, with TRBD2 identical over 8 bases. This CDR3 has 12 residues. Trimming cost V 0 bases and J 11 bases; bases outside gene matches: 2. Germline CDR1 SGHVS, CDR2 FQNEAQ. The CDR3 nucleotides read TGTGCCAGCAGCTTAGCCGGGGGGGAGCAGTACTTC. This sequence encodes CASSLAGGEQYF.

CDR3 bases: TGTGCCAGCAGTAGTATAGCGGGCCTTAATTACAATGAGCAGTTCTTC. This encodes CASSSIAGLNYNEQFF. The chain combines TRBV27 with TRBJ2-1, with TRBD2 matching 7 bases. Trimming at V came to 5 bases and at J to 4 bases, leaving 11 bases not matched to a gene. The CDR3 has 16 residues. CDR1 and CDR2 (germline): MNHEY, SMNVEV (reference sequence).

The chain links TRBV6-1 to TRBJ2-3, with 7 bases that match TRBD2. The V segment lost 11 bases and the J segment 5 bases; nucleotides outside the gene matches: 7. The CDR3 length is 12 residues. Germline values: CDR1 MNHNS, CDR2 SASEGT. The DNA for the CDR3 is TGTGCCGGGCGGGGGTCAGGAGATACGCAGTATTTT. It codes for CAGRGSGDTQYF.

The V call is TRBV27, the J call TRBJ1-2; 8 positions match TRBD1. Looked up from germline, CDR1 is MNHEY and CDR2 is SMNVEV (reference sequence). V gave up 5 bases and J gave up 3 bases; unmatched junction bases: 8. The CDR3 extends over 15 amino acids. In DNA form, the CDR3 reads TGTGCCAGCAGTCTGGTTCCAGGGGGCGACTATGGCTACACCTTC. Its translation: CASSLVPGGDYGYTF.

The V call is TRBV6-5, the J call TRBJ1-5; weak D call: TRBD1 (5 bases). CDR3 size: 15 residues. Germline V gene sequence: CDR1 MNHEY, CDR2 SVGAGI. V gave up 7 bases and J gave up 6 bases, with 19 bases separating them. CDR3 in amino acids: CASTEIRGLGQPQHF. CDR3 coding DNA: TGTGCCAGCACGGAAATAAGGGGTTTGGGTCAGCCCCAGCATTTT.

The CDR3 sequence is CASSQDWAVTYNEQFF. DNA for the CDR3: TGTGCCAGCAGCCAAGACTGGGCTGTTACCTACAATGAGCAGTTCTTC. The V call is TRBV14, the J call TRBJ2-1; D is undetermined. This CDR3 spans 16 amino acids. Germline CDR1 and CDR2: SGHDN and FVKESK. The V end lost 0 bases, the J end lost 2 bases, and 11 bases lay between the germline ends.

The rearrangement links TRBV7-2 to TRBJ2-1; 10 nucleotides line up with TRBD2. Germline V gives CDR1 SGHTA, CDR2 FQGNSA. V lost 5 bases, J lost 8 bases, and 12 bases stayed unmatched. The CDR3 contains 16 residues. Here the CDR3 reads CASSLTRLAGVDEQFF. The CDR3 nucleotides read TGTGCCAGCAGCCTCACGCGGCTAGCGGGAGTCGATGAGCAGTTCTTC.

The chain uses TRBV15 and TRBJ2-2; 10 bases align to TRBD1. V trimming: 1 base; J trimming: 6 bases; junction bases outside the gene matches: 5. The V gene's germline CDR1 is LNHNV and CDR2 YYDKDF (reference sequence). The CDR3 is 16 residues long. In DNA form, the CDR3 reads TGTGCCACCAGCAGAGTCCGGGACAGGGGATCCGGGGAGCTGTTTTTT. Translated, it gives CATSRVRDRGSGELFF.

The V gene is TRBV14, the J gene TRBJ1-2, with D possibly being TRBD1 (5 bases). Germline lookup yields CDR1 SGHDN and CDR2 FVKESK. The CDR3 is 14 residues long. Trimming stripped 2 bases from V and 9 bases from J, with 16 bases between. The CDR3 coding sequence is TGTGCCAGCAGCCAACGCGGGGCAGGTTCCCGCTACACCTTC. Translating gives CASSQRGAGSRYTF. Looking up the rest from reference TRBV14 and TRBJ1-2 gives the full variable domain: EAGVTQFPSHSVIEKGQTVTLRCDPISGHDNLYWYRRVMGKEIKFLLHFVKESKQDESGMPNNRFLAERTGGTYSTLKVQPAELEDSGVYFCASSQRGAGSRYTFGSGTRLTVV.

This chain joins TRBV4-3 and TRBJ1-4; TRBD1 matches at 10 bases. Germline V gene data show CDR1 as LGHNA and CDR2 as YSLEER. The CDR3 totals 14 residues. After removal of 4 bases from V and 7 bases from J, the junction contained 3 bases not matched to a gene. The CDR3 nucleotides read TGCGCCAGCAGCCGGGGACAGGGGTCTGAAAAACTGTTTTTT. Encoded protein: CASSRGQGSEKLFF.

The rearrangement links TRBV5-1 to TRBJ1-1; D might be TRBD1 (6 bases). The CDR3 is 14 residues long. Germline CDR1 reads SGHRS; CDR2 reads YFSETQ. Trimming took 4 bases from V and 2 from J, leaving 12 bases between them. In DNA, the CDR3 is TGCGCCAGCAGCACCGGACAGAGCAACACTGAAGCTTTCTTT. This codes for CASSTGQSNTEAFF.